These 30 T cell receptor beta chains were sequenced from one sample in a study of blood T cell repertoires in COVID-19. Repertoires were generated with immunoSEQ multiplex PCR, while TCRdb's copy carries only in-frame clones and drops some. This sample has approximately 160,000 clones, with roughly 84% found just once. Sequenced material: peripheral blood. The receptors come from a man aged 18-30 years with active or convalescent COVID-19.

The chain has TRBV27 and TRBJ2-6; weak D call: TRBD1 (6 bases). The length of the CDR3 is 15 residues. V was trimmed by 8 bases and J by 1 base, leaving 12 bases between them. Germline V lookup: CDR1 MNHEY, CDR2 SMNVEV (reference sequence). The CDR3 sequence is CASGFRGSGANVLTF. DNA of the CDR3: TGTGCCAGCGGATTCAGGGGTTCTGGGGCCAACGTCCTGACTTTC.

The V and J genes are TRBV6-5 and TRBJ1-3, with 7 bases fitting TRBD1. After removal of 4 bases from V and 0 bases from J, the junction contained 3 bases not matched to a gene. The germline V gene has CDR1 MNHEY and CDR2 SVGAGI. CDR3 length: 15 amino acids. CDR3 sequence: CASSSDRVSGNTIYF. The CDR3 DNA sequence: TGTGCCAGCAGTTCAGACAGGGTCTCTGGAAACACCATATATTTT.

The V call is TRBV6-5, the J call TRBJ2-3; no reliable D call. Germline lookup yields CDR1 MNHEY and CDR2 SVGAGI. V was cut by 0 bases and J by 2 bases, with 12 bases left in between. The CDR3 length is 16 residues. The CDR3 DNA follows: TGTGCCAGCAGTTACTCGAGAGAACTACTCACAGATACGCAGTATTTT. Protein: CASSYSRELLTDTQYF.

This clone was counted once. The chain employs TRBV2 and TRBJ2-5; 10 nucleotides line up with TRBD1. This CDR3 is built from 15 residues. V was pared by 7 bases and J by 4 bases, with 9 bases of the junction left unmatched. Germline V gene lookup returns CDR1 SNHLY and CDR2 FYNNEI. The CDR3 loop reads CASIRDRGPVETQYF. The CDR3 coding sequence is TGTGCCAGCATCCGTGACAGGGGGCCTGTAGAGACCCAGTACTTC.

In nucleotides, the CDR3 is TGTGCCAGCAGCTTAGAAGCGGGGGAGCAGTTCTTC. As protein: CASSLEAGEQFF. The chain joins TRBV5-6 to TRBJ2-1; 7 bases match TRBD2. Germline trimming cut 2 bases from V and 10 bases from J; bases unmatched to any gene: 3. The CDR3 covers 12 residues. Germline V gene data show CDR1 as SGHDT and CDR2 as YYEEEE. Full variable domain (outside the CDR3, taken from reference TRBV5-6 and TRBJ2-1): DAGVTQSPTHLIKTRGQQVTLRCSPKSGHDTVSWYQQALGQGPQFIFQYYEEEERQRGNFPDRFSGHQFPNYSSELNVNALLLGDSALYLCASSLEAGEQFFGPGTRLTVL.

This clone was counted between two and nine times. Here the CDR3 reads CASSQIANYGYTF. For the CDR3, the DNA is TGTGCCAGCAGCCAAATAGCTAACTATGGCTACACCTTC. The chain is built from TRBV14 and TRBJ1-2; no clear D gene. This CDR3 spans 13 amino acids. Trimming cost V 2 bases and J 0 bases, with 4 bases left between them. Per the germline V gene, CDR1 is SGHDN and CDR2 is FVKESK.

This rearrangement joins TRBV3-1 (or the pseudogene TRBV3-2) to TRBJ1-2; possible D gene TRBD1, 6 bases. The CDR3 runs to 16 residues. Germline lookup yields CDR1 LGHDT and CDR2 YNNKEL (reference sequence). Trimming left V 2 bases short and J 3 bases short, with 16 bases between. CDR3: CASSQPRAGDDYGYTF. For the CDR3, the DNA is TGTGCCAGCAGCCAACCCCGAGCAGGGGATGACTATGGCTACACCTTC.

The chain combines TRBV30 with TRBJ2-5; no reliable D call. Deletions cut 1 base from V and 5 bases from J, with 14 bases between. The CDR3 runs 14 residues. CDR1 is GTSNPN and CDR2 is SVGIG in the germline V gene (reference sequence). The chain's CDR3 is CAWSGYSFGETQYF. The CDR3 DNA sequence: TGTGCCTGGAGTGGGTACTCGTTCGGGGAGACCCAGTACTTC.

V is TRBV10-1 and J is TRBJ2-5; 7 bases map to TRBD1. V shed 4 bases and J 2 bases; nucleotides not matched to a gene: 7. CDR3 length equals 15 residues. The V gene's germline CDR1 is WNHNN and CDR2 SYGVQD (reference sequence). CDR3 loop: CASSAQRQGQETQYF. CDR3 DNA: TGCGCCAGCAGTGCCCAACGACAGGGACAAGAGACCCAGTACTTC.

The CDR3 coding sequence is TGTGCCAGCAGGAGGGACACCGGGGAGCTGTTTTTT. Protein: CASRRDTGELFF. The chain is built from TRBV6-6 and TRBJ2-2; TRBD2 is a possible D gene (5 bases). The germline V gene has CDR1 MNHNY and CDR2 SVGAGI (reference sequence). The V end lost 6 bases, the J end lost 3 bases, and 5 bases lay between the germline ends. The CDR3 consists of 12 residues.

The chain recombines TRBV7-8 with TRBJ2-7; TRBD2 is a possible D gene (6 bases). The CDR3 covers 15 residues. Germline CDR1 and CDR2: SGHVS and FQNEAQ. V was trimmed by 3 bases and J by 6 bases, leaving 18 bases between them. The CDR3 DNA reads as TGTGCCAGCAGCTTCGGGCGGGACGTGACGGGCGAGCAGTACTTC. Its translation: CASSFGRDVTGEQYF.

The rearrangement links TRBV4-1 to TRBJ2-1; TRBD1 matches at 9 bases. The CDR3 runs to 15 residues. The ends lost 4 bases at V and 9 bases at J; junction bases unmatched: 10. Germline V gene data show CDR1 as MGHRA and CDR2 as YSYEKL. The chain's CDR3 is CASSPRGQGRAEQFF. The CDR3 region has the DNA TGCGCCAGCAGCCCCCGAGGACAGGGGAGGGCTGAGCAGTTCTTC.

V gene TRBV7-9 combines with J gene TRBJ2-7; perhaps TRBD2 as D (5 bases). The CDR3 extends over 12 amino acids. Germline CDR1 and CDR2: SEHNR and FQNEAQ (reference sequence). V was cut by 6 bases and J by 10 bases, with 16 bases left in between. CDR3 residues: CASSIGADLQYF. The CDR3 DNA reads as TGTGCCAGCAGTATAGGAGCGGACCTTCAGTACTTC. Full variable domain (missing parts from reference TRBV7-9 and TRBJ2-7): DTGVSQNPRHKITKRGQNVTFRCDPISEHNRLYWYRQTLGQGPEFLTYFQNEAQLEKSRLLSDRFSAERPKGSFSTLEIQRTEQGDSAMYLCASSIGADLQYFGPGTRLTVT.

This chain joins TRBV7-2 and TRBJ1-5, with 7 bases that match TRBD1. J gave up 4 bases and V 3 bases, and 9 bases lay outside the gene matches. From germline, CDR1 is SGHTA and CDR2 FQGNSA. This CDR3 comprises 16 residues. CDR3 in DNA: TGTGCCAGCAGCTTGGCTTCGGGACAGATGAATCAGCCCCAGCATTTT. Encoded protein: CASSLASGQMNQPQHF. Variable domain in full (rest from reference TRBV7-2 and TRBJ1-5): GAGVSQSPSNKVTEKGKDVELRCDPISGHTALYWYRQSLGQGLEFLIYFQGNSAPDKSGLPSDRFSAERTGGSVSTLTIQRTQQEDSAVYLCASSLASGQMNQPQHFGDGTRLSIL.

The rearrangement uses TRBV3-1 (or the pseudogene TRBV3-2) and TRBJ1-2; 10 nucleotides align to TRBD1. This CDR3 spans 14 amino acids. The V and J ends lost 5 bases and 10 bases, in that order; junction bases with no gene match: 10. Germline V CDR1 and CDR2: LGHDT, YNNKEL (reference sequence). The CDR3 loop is CASSARTGTGVYTF. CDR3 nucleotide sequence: TGTGCCAGCAGCGCACGAACCGGGACAGGGGTCTACACCTTC.

In DNA, the CDR3 is TGTGCCAGCAGCCAAGATCCCGCCGAGGGTAGACGGTTAGTAGCCAAAAACATTCAGTACTTC. Encoded protein: CASSQDPAEGRRLVAKNIQYF. The J gene is TRBJ2-4, the V gene TRBV14, with D perhaps TRBD2 (5 bases). Deletions cut 0 bases from V and 0 bases from J, with 24 bases between. The CDR3 consists of 21 residues. Germline-derived CDR1 and CDR2 are SGHDN and FVKESK.

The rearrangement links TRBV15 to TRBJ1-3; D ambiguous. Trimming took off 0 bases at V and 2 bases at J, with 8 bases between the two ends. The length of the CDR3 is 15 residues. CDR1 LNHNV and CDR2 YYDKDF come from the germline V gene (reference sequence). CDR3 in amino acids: CATSRERTPGNTIYF. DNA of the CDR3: TGTGCCACCAGCAGAGAGAGAACTCCTGGAAACACCATATATTTT.

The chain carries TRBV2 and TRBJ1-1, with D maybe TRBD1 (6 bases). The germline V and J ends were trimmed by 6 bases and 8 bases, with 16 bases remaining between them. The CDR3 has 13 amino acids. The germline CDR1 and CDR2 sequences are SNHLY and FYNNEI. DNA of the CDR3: TGTGCCAGCAGGCCCGACAGGACTCCCGAAGCTTTCTTT. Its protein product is CASRPDRTPEAFF.

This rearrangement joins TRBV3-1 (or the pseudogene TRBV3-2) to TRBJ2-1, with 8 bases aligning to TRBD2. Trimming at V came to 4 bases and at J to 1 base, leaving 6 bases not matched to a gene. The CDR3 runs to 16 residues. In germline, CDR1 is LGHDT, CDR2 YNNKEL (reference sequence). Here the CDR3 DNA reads TGTGCCAGCAGCCCCCGGGGCGGGGGGTCCTACAATGAGCAGTTCTTC. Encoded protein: CASSPRGGGSYNEQFF.

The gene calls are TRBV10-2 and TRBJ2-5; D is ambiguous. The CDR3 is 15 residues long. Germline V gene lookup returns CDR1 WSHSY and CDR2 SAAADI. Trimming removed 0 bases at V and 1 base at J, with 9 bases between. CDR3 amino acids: CASSESSTVQETQYF. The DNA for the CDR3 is TGCGCCAGCAGTGAGTCAAGCACAGTCCAAGAGACCCAGTACTTC.

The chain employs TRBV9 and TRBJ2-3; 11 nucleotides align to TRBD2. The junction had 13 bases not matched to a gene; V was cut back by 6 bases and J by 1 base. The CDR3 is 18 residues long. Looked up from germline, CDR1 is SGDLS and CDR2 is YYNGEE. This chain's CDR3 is CASTPSNLGLAGTDTQYF. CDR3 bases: TGTGCCAGCACCCCCAGCAACTTGGGACTAGCGGGCACAGATACGCAGTATTTT.

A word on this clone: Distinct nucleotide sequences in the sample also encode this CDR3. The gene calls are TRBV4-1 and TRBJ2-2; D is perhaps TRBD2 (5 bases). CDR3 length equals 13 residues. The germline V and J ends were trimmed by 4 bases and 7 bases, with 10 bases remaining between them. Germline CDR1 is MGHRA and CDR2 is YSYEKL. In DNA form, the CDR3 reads TGCGCCAGCAGCCTCCCCGGAGGCGGGGAGCTGTTTTTT. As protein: CASSLPGGGELFF.

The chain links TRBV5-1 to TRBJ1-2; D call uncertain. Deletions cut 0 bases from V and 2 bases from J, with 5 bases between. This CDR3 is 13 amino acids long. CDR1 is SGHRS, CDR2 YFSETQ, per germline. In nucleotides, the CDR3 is TGCGCCAGCAGCTTGGATATGAACTATGGCTACACCTTC. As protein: CASSLDMNYGYTF.

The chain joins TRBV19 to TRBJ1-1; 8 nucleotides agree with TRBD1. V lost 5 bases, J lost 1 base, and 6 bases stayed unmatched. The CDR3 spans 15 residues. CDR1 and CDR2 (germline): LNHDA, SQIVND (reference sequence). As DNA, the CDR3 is TGTGCCAGTAGTTTCCCAGGGGGCGCGAACACTGAAGCTTTCTTT. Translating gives CASSFPGGANTEAFF.

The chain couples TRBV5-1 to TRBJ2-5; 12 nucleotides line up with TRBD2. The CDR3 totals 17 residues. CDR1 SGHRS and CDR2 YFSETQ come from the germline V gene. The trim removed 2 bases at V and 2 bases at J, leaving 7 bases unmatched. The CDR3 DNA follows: TGCGCCAGCAGCTTAGACCGGACTAGCGGGGATCAAGAGACCCAGTACTTC. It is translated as CASSLDRTSGDQETQYF.

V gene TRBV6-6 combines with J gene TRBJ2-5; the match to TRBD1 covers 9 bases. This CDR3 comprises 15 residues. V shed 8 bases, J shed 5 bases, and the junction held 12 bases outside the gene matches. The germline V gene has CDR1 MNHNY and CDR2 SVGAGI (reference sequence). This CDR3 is CASALKTGGRETQYF. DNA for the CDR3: TGTGCCAGCGCTCTTAAAACAGGGGGCCGTGAGACCCAGTACTTC.

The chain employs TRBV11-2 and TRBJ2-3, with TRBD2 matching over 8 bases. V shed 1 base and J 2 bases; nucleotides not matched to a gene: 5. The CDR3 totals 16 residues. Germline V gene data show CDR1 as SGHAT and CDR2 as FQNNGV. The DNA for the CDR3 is TGTGCCAGCAGCTTAGGCCTAGCGGGCGTCACAGATACGCAGTATTTT. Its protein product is CASSLGLAGVTDTQYF.

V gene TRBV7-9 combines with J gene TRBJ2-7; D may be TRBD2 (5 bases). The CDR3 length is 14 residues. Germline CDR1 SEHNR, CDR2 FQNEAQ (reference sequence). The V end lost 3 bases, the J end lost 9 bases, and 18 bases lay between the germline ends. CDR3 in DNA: TGTGCCAGCAGCTTCGGCCACGGGAACGGAGGGCAGTACTTC. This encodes CASSFGHGNGGQYF.

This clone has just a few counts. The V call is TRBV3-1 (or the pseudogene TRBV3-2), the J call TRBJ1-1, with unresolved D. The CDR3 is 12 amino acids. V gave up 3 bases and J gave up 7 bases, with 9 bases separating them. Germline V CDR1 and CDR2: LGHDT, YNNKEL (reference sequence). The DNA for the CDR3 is TGTGCCAGCAGCCAGGGAGGGTATGAAGCTTTCTTT. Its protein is CASSQGGYEAFF.

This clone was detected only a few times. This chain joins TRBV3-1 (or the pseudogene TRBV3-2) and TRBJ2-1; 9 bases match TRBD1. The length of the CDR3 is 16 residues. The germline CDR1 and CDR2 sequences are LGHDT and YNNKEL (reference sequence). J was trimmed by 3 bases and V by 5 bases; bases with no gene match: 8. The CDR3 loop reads CASSTRDRVGYNEQFF. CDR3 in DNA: TGTGCCAGCAGCACGCGGGACAGGGTCGGCTACAATGAGCAGTTCTTC.